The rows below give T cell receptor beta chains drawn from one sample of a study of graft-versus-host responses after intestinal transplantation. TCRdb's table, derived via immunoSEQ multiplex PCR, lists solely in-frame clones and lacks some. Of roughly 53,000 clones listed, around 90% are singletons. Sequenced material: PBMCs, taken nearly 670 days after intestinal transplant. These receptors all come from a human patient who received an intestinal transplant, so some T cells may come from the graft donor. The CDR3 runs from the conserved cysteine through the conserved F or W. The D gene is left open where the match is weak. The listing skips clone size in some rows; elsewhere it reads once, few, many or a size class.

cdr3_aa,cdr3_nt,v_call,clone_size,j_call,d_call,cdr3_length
CASSIGGTSGGAGSWETQYF,TGTGCCAGTAGTATAGGAGGGACTAGCGGGGGGGCCGGTAGCTGGGAGACCCAGTACTTC,TRBV19,-,TRBJ2-5,TRBD2,20
CAILAGTSYNEQFF,TGTGCCATCCTGGCAGGGACTTCCTACAATGAGCAGTTCTTC,TRBV10-3,once,TRBJ2-1,-,14
CASIPDRPGYGYTF,TGTGCCAGTATTCCGGACAGGCCCGGCTATGGCTACACCTTC,TRBV19,-,TRBJ1-2,TRBD1,14
CATSRDRREKLFF,TGTGCCACCAGCAGAGATCGTCGGGAAAAACTGTTTTTT,TRBV15,-,TRBJ1-4,-,13
CASGLVQSGANVLTF,TGTGCTAGTGGTTTGGTACAATCTGGGGCCAACGTCCTGACTTTC,TRBV12-5,-,TRBJ2-6,-,15
CAISESILTDSGELFF,TGTGCCATCAGTGAGTCGATTTTGACTGACTCCGGGGAGCTGTTTTTT,TRBV10-3,-,TRBJ2-2,-,16
CAISDSPNYGYTF,TGTGCCATCAGTGACAGCCCTAACTATGGCTACACCTTC,TRBV10-3,-,TRBJ1-2,-,13
CASMGQGSYEQYF,TGTGCCAGCATGGGTCAAGGCTCCTACGAGCAGTACTTC,TRBV2,-,TRBJ2-7,-,13
CASSRDRSSGNTIYF,TGCGCCAGCAGCCGGGACCGCAGCTCTGGAAACACCATATATTTT,TRBV4-1,-,TRBJ1-3,-,15
CASSPGSYEQYF,TGTGCCAGCAGTCCGGGCTCCTACGAGCAGTACTTC,TRBV6-5,-,TRBJ2-7,-,12
CASSRDDVGVYEQYF,TGCGCCAGCAGCCGAGACGACGTCGGGGTCTACGAGCAGTACTTC,TRBV4-1,-,TRBJ2-7,-,15
CAISDPRDTEAFF,TGTGCCATTTCGGACCCGAGGGACACTGAAGCTTTCTTT,TRBV19,-,TRBJ1-1,-,13
CASKGGGEKLFF,TGTGCCAGTAAAGGTGGGGGAGAAAAACTGTTTTTT,TRBV19,once,TRBJ1-4,-,12
CASSQDRFEAFF,TGTGCCAGCAGCCAAGACAGGTTTGAAGCTTTCTTT,TRBV4-2,-,TRBJ1-1,-,12
CASSPYPRGRGELFF,TGCGCCAGCAGCCCGTATCCTAGAGGGAGGGGGGAGCTGTTTTTT,TRBV4-1,-,TRBJ2-2,-,15
CASSPAYNEQFF,TGTGCCAGCAGTCCCGCCTACAATGAGCAGTTCTTC,TRBV6-6,-,TRBJ2-1,-,12
CASSLGGSQPQHF,TGTGCCAGCAGCTTGGGGGGGAGTCAGCCCCAGCATTTT,TRBV4-2,-,TRBJ1-5,-,13
CASAVAGTYEQYF,TGTGCCAGCGCTGTAGCGGGGACCTACGAGCAGTACTTC,TRBV6-6,once,TRBJ2-7,TRBD2,13
CSVDRGKTEAFF,TGCAGCGTTGATCGGGGGAAAACTGAAGCTTTCTTT,TRBV29-1,few,TRBJ1-1,-,12
CASSSNRGPDTEAFF,TGTGCCAGCAGCTCCAACAGGGGCCCCGACACTGAAGCTTTCTTT,TRBV7-9,-,TRBJ1-1,TRBD1,15
CASSPPGGDAYEQYF,TGTGCCAGCAGTCCGCCAGGGGGAGATGCCTACGAGCAGTACTTC,TRBV28,-,TRBJ2-7,TRBD1,15
CASSRDSVNTEAFF,TGCGCCAGCAGCAGAGACAGCGTCAACACTGAAGCTTTCTTT,TRBV5-1,few,TRBJ1-1,-,14
CVRSLGTGGVADTQYF,TGTGTCAGAAGCTTAGGGACAGGGGGCGTCGCAGATACGCAGTATTTT,TRBV7-5,-,TRBJ2-3,-,16
CASSSESGRTPYEQYF,TGTGCCAGCAGCTCGGAGAGCGGCCGCACACCCTACGAGCAGTACTTC,TRBV5-6,-,TRBJ2-7,-,16
CASSRRGGGNTQYF,TGCGCCAGCAGTCGCCGCGGGGGCGGGAATACGCAGTATTTT,TRBV10-2,-,TRBJ2-3,-,14
CASGFGGFNEAFF,TGTGCTAGTGGTTTTGGGGGATTTAATGAAGCTTTCTTT,TRBV12-5,-,TRBJ1-1,-,13
CAGDRGTYEQYF,TGTGCCGGTGATCGGGGCACATACGAGCAGTACTTC,TRBV30,-,TRBJ2-7,-,12
CASRPGTPFSNQPQHF,TGTGCCAGTCGACCCGGGACACCGTTTAGCAATCAGCCCCAGCATTTT,TRBV19,-,TRBJ1-5,-,16
CASSPPWTAFLGGNTIYF,TGTGCCAGCTCACCACCCTGGACGGCTTTCCTGGGGGGAAACACCATATATTTT,TRBV18,-,TRBJ1-3,-,18
CASSPSLVGTPTSETQYF,TGTGCCAGCTCACCATCTCTCGTCGGGACCCCGACATCCGAGACCCAGTACTTC,TRBV18,-,TRBJ2-5,-,18
CASSLESTSGGYTF,TGCGCCAGCAGCTTGGAGTCCACAAGCGGTGGCTACACCTTC,TRBV5-1,-,TRBJ1-2,-,14
CASSAQVNTEAFF,TGTGCCAGCAGCGCACAAGTGAACACTGAAGCTTTCTTT,TRBV9,-,TRBJ1-1,-,13
CASSSKGVYSGNTIYF,TGTGCCAGCAGCTCCAAGGGGGTCTACTCTGGAAACACCATATATTTT,TRBV7-9,-,TRBJ1-3,-,16
CASSSAGRNIQYF,TGTGCCAGCAGCTCTGCTGGGAGGAACATTCAGTACTTC,TRBV7-9,-,TRBJ2-4,-,13
CASSPFRGPPDGEQFF,TGTGCCAGCTCACCATTCCGAGGCCCGCCGGACGGTGAGCAGTTCTTC,TRBV18,-,TRBJ2-1,-,16
CASSVGSGGTYNEQFF,TGTGCCAGCAGCGTCGGGAGCGGGGGGACCTACAATGAGCAGTTCTTC,TRBV9,-,TRBJ2-1,TRBD2,16
CASSMTGGWAVSGNTIYF,TGTGCCAGTAGTATGACTGGGGGTTGGGCCGTCTCTGGAAACACCATATATTTT,TRBV19,-,TRBJ1-3,-,18
CASRERGGYNEQFF,TGTGCCAGTAGAGAGCGGGGGGGTTACAATGAGCAGTTCTTC,TRBV19,once,TRBJ2-1,TRBD2,14
CSVAPLAASLNYGYTF,TGCAGCGTTGCGCCTCTCGCAGCCTCCCTTAACTATGGCTACACCTTC,TRBV29-1,-,TRBJ1-2,-,16
CASRGTAHYEQYF,TGTGCCAGCAGAGGGACAGCCCACTACGAGCAGTACTTC,TRBV25-1,-,TRBJ2-7,TRBD1,13
CASSAGLADTGELFF,TGTGCCAGCTCGGCTGGACTAGCGGACACCGGGGAGCTGTTTTTT,TRBV18,-,TRBJ2-2,TRBD2,15
CACQRRGNTEAFF,TGTGCCTGCCAACGCAGGGGAAACACTGAAGCTTTCTTT,TRBV30,-,TRBJ1-1,-,13
CASSLVPRGVNEQFF,TGTGCCAGCAGCTTAGTCCCTAGGGGGGTAAATGAGCAGTTCTTC,TRBV7-9,-,TRBJ2-1,-,15
CASRPRAGAFTDTQYF,TGTGCCAGCAGACCTCGCGCGGGGGCTTTCACAGATACGCAGTATTTT,TRBV5-4,once,TRBJ2-3,-,16
CASSWGNQPQHF,TGTGCCAGCAGCTGGGGCAATCAGCCCCAGCATTTT,TRBV7-9,few,TRBJ1-5,-,12
CASGQERSGNTIYF,TGTGCCAGCGGACAGGAGCGCTCTGGAAACACCATATATTTT,TRBV2,-,TRBJ1-3,TRBD1,14
CASSTYRGRSQPQHF,TGTGCCAGTAGTACGTACAGGGGGCGCAGTCAGCCCCAGCATTTT,TRBV19,once,TRBJ1-5,TRBD1,15
CASRMTVNTEAFF,TGCGCCAGCAGAATGACAGTGAACACTGAAGCTTTCTTT,TRBV10-1,-,TRBJ1-1,-,13
CAISDLFQTGRLNYGYTF,TGTGCCATCAGTGATCTATTTCAGACGGGACGGCTTAACTATGGCTACACCTTC,TRBV10-3,-,TRBJ1-2,-,18
CAIQPETDTNTEAFF,TGTGCCATCCAACCGGAGACAGACACGAACACTGAAGCTTTCTTT,TRBV10-3,-,TRBJ1-1,-,15
CASSWQTLDLETQYF,TGTGCCAGCAGCTGGCAAACCCTAGACCTGGAGACCCAGTACTTC,TRBV7-9,-,TRBJ2-5,-,15
CASSEPPRGNTEAFF,TGCGCCAGCAGTGAGCCCCCACGAGGGAACACTGAAGCTTTCTTT,TRBV10-1,-,TRBJ1-1,-,15